Below, 30 T cell receptor beta chains from the same sample are listed, as sequenced in a study of cytomegalovirus exposure and HLA in healthy donors. PCR primers comprised 60 Vbeta and 13 Jbeta primers. The repertoire was sequenced with immunoSEQ multiplex PCR; TCRdb's copy has only in-frame clones and lacks some. The data show roughly 84,000 clones, over 65% seen once. Sequenced: PBMCs. These receptors all come from a man over 45 in good health and CMV-seronegative.

V is TRBV11-3 and J is TRBJ1-4, with D possibly matching TRBD1 (6 bases). The CDR3 consists of 13 residues. V lost 6 bases, J lost 8 bases, and 13 bases lay in between. CDR1 and CDR2 (germline): SGHNT, YENEEA. The CDR3 DNA follows: TGTGCCAGCAGAATCAACCAGGGGGAAAAACTGTTTTTT. This encodes CASRINQGEKLFF. The variable domain in full, completed from reference TRBV11-3 and TRBJ1-4, reads EAGVVQSPRYKIIEKKQPVAFWCNPISGHNTLYWYLQNLGQGPELLIRYENEEAVDDSQLPKDRFSAERLKGVDSTLKIQPAELGDSAVYLCASRINQGEKLFFGSGTQLSVL.

The chain uses TRBV5-1 and TRBJ2-5, with 9 bases matching TRBD2. Germline CDR1 is SGHRS and CDR2 is YFSETQ. V dropped 4 bases and J dropped 4; count of bases not matched to a gene: 11. The CDR3 is 16 amino acids. The CDR3 DNA sequence: TGCGCCAGCAGCACAGGACGAGCGGGGGGAGGAGAGACCCAGTACTTC. Protein product: CASSTGRAGGGETQYF.

The chain couples TRBV9 to TRBJ1-1; 8 bases line up with TRBD1. With V trimmed by 4 bases and J by 10 bases, 6 bases remained unmatched. Germline-derived CDR1 and CDR2 are SGDLS and YYNGEE. This CDR3 comprises 12 residues. The CDR3 reads CASSPQGARAFF. CDR3 sequence (DNA): TGTGCCAGCAGCCCCCAGGGGGCGCGAGCTTTCTTT.

J is TRBJ1-1 and V is TRBV4-3; D is perhaps TRBD1 (5 bases). The CDR3 has 15 residues. Germline V gene sequence: CDR1 LGHNA, CDR2 YSLEER. Trimming removed 1 base at V and 2 bases at J, with 11 bases between. The DNA of the CDR3 is TGCGCCAGCAGCCAAGGCGGCAGGGATAACACTGAAGCTTTCTTT. Protein product: CASSQGGRDNTEAFF.

The genes are TRBV6-1 and TRBJ1-5; 10 bases line up with TRBD1. The CDR3 extends over 16 amino acids. J was trimmed by 5 bases and V by 4 bases; bases with no gene match: 8. Per germline, CDR1 MNHNS and CDR2 SASEGT. This CDR3 is CASSGTGGWVDQPQHF. The CDR3 DNA reads TGTGCCAGCAGTGGGACAGGGGGTTGGGTAGATCAGCCCCAGCATTTT.

The chain employs TRBV5-1 and TRBJ1-1; no definite D call. V lost 0 bases, J lost 0 bases, and 12 bases lay in between. The CDR3 has 16 residues. Germline V lookup: CDR1 SGHRS, CDR2 YFSETQ. CDR3 residues: CASSLGRGGMNTEAFF. The CDR3 bases are TGCGCCAGCAGCTTGGGTCGCGGAGGGATGAACACTGAAGCTTTCTTT.

The sample holds one count of this clone. V gene TRBV5-1 combines with J gene TRBJ2-1, with D maybe TRBD2 (5 bases). The CDR3 extends over 15 amino acids. Germline values: CDR1 SGHRS, CDR2 YFSETQ. V lost 0 bases and J lost 0, with 7 bases in between. As DNA, the CDR3 is TGCGCCAGCAGCTTGGAGCGGCGCTCCTACAATGAGCAGTTCTTC. Protein: CASSLERRSYNEQFF.

The rearrangement joins TRBV6-6 to TRBJ2-5, with D perhaps TRBD2 (5 bases). Trimming shortened V by 6 bases and J by 4 bases, and 18 bases separated the two germline ends. This CDR3 contains 15 residues. Germline V CDR1 and CDR2: MNHNY, SVGAGI (reference sequence). The CDR3 here is CASSSQTAGGETQYF. The CDR3, as DNA: TGTGCCAGCAGCTCCCAGACCGCGGGTGGAGAGACCCAGTACTTC.

The chain carries TRBV5-6 and TRBJ1-2; D is unclear. The V end lost 1 base, the J end lost 3 bases, and 4 bases lay between the germline ends. Germline V gene lookup returns CDR1 SGHDT and CDR2 YYEEEE. This CDR3 has 12 amino acids. DNA for the CDR3: TGTGCCAGCAGCTTGTATGACTATGGCTACACCTTC. As protein: CASSLYDYGYTF.

Regarding this clone: A read error may account for a junction end that differs from germline. The chain recombines TRBV9 with TRBJ2-1; TRBD2 might be the D (7 bases). CDR1 SGDLS and CDR2 YYNGEE come from the germline V gene. This CDR3 spans 16 amino acids. The CDR3 sequence: CASSVGGGRSNNEQFF. Written as DNA, the CDR3 is TGTGCCAGCAGCGTAGGCGGGGGCCGCTCCAACAATGAGCAGTTCTTC.

The chain joins TRBV7-2 to TRBJ1-5; D is ambiguous. There are 14 residues in the CDR3. Trimming cost V 2 bases and J 5 bases, with 10 bases left between them. Germline values: CDR1 SGHTA, CDR2 FQGNSA. The CDR3 region is CASSLSLRDQPQHF. The CDR3 DNA is TGTGCCAGCAGCTTAAGCTTGAGGGATCAGCCCCAGCATTTT.

This clone was seen only a few times. The rearrangement joins TRBV7-3 to TRBJ2-2; D is uncertain. Germline V gene sequence: CDR1 SGHTA, CDR2 FQGTGA. Trimming pared 0 bases from V and 4 bases from J, leaving 6 bases between. The CDR3 has 14 amino acids. The CDR3 DNA follows: TGTGCCAGCAGCTTAACGCGGTCCACCGGGGAGCTGTTTTTT. This translates into CASSLTRSTGELFF.

This sequence joins TRBV10-3 and TRBJ2-4, with D possibly being TRBD1 (6 bases). Trimming took 4 bases from V and 5 from J, leaving 6 bases between them. CDR3 length equals 12 residues. Germline assignment: CDR1 ENHRY and CDR2 SYGVKD. CDR3 bases: TGTGCCATCAGTGGGACAGAAAACATTCAGTACTTC. Amino acids: CAISGTENIQYF.

The chain employs TRBV5-1 and TRBJ2-2, with D possibly TRBD2 on 6 matching bases. Trimming removed 7 bases from V and 5 bases from J, with 15 bases in between. This CDR3 comprises 14 residues. The germline V gene encodes CDR1 SGHRS and CDR2 YFSETQ. The CDR3 region is CASGDSSITGELFF. DNA for the CDR3: TGCGCCAGCGGGGACTCTTCAATTACCGGGGAGCTGTTTTTT.

The chain has TRBV6-5 and TRBJ2-2; perhaps TRBD2 as D (6 bases). CDR3 length: 15 residues. Germline V lookup: CDR1 MNHEY, CDR2 SVGAGI. Trimming took 0 bases from V and 3 from J, leaving 8 bases between them. The DNA for the CDR3 is TGTGCCAGCAGTTACTCGGGACTCTACACCGGGGAGCTGTTTTTT. As protein: CASSYSGLYTGELFF.

The chain carries TRBV11-3 and TRBJ2-1; perhaps TRBD2 as D (5 bases). Germline values: CDR1 SGHNT, CDR2 YENEEA. The CDR3 covers 13 residues. Trimming removed 0 bases from V and 10 bases from J, with 10 bases in between. CDR3 loop: CASSLDLAREQFF. The CDR3 bases are TGTGCCAGCAGCTTAGATCTAGCCAGGGAGCAGTTCTTC.

The J gene is TRBJ2-7, the V gene TRBV28, with D perhaps TRBD2 (6 bases). V was cut by 10 bases and J by 0 bases, with 16 bases left in between. The germline V gene encodes CDR1 MDHEN and CDR2 SYDVKM. The length of the CDR3 is 14 residues. CDR3 DNA sequence: TGTGCCACATCGGAGCCCGGGGGCTCCTACGAGCAGTACTTC. Protein product: CATSEPGGSYEQYF.

The chain links TRBV19 to TRBJ1-2, with D perhaps TRBD1 (5 bases). V shed 6 bases and J shed 7 bases, with 21 bases lying between them. CDR3 size: 15 residues. Per the germline V gene, CDR1 is LNHDA and CDR2 is SQIVND (reference sequence). In nucleotides, the CDR3 is TGTGCCAGTAGCGCTTTGGGGGAGGAGAGGTTTGGCTACACCTTC. This encodes CASSALGEERFGYTF.

This clone was counted a few times. The J gene is TRBJ2-2, the V gene TRBV30; tentatively, D is TRBD1 (6 bases). Trimming took 2 bases from V and 5 from J, leaving 15 bases between them. The CDR3 loop spans 15 amino acids. In germline, CDR1 is GTSNPN, CDR2 SVGIG (reference sequence). CDR3 region: CAWSPDRRITGELFF. For the CDR3, the DNA is TGTGCCTGGAGTCCCGACAGGAGGATAACCGGGGAGCTGTTTTTT.

The chain joins TRBV18 to TRBJ2-5, with TRBD1 matching over 8 bases. The CDR3 consists of 13 residues. CDR1 and CDR2 from the germline V gene are KGHSH and LQKENI. V lost 6 bases, J lost 4 bases, and 4 bases stayed unmatched. CDR3 DNA: TGTGCCAGCTCGACCGGGACAGGAGAGACCCAGTACTTC. Translation gives CASSTGTGETQYF. The whole variable domain, remainder taken from reference TRBV18 and TRBJ2-5, is NAGVMQNPRHLVRRRGQEARLRCSPMKGHSHVYWYRQLPEEGLKFMVYLQKENIIDESGMPKERFSAEFPKEGPSILRIQQVVRGDSAAYFCASSTGTGETQYFGPGTRLLVL.

The J gene is TRBJ2-3, the V gene TRBV10-2; D call uncertain. The CDR3 totals 13 residues. Trimming took 9 bases from V and 0 from J, leaving 10 bases between them. Looked up from germline, CDR1 is WSHSY and CDR2 is SAAADI. CDR3: CASRPASTDTQYF. The CDR3, as DNA: TGCGCCAGTAGACCAGCGAGCACAGATACGCAGTATTTT.

The chain combines TRBV6-5 with TRBJ1-2; D not resolved. Trimming cost V 0 bases and J 5 bases, with 4 bases left between them. The CDR3 has 12 amino acids. The germline CDR1 and CDR2 sequences are MNHEY and SVGAGI. CDR3 DNA sequence: TGTGCCAGCAGTTACTCCGGTTATGGCTACACCTTC. Residues: CASSYSGYGYTF.

The chain employs TRBV4-1 and TRBJ1-6; no firm D call. The CDR3 has 19 amino acids. Germline CDR1 and CDR2: MGHRA and YSYEKL. V gave up 0 bases and J gave up 5 bases, with 20 bases separating them. CDR3 amino acids: CASSQDGEGWASNNSPLHF. CDR3 sequence (DNA): TGCGCCAGCAGCCAAGATGGGGAGGGCTGGGCCTCTAATAATTCACCCCTCCACTTT.

The chain uses TRBV10-3 and TRBJ1-2; D unresolved. The V gene's germline CDR1 is ENHRY and CDR2 SYGVKD. Trimming took off 0 bases at V and 5 bases at J, with 10 bases between the two ends. The CDR3 is 14 amino acids. DNA of the CDR3: TGTGCCATCAGTGAGTCAGCCGCGCCTTATGGCTACACCTTC. It specifies CAISESAAPYGYTF.

This sequence joins TRBV11-3 and TRBJ1-6; D ambiguous. The CDR3 consists of 13 residues. The ends were cut back, 7 bases at V and 9 bases at J, with 13 bases in the middle. The germline CDR1 and CDR2 sequences are SGHNT and YENEEA. The CDR3 coding sequence is TGTGCCAGCACCCCGGGAAGGTCTTCACCCCTCCACTTT. Protein product: CASTPGRSSPLHF.

This clone was counted once. This chain uses TRBV5-1 with TRBJ2-3; 10 positions agree with TRBD1. The CDR3 covers 17 residues. Losses at the gene ends were 3 bases for V and 5 bases for J; bases not matched to a gene: 12. CDR1 SGHRS and CDR2 YFSETQ come from the germline V gene. The CDR3 DNA reads TGCGCCAGCAGCTCTACCCATGGGACAGGGGCGGTAGATACGCAGTATTTT. Translating gives CASSSTHGTGAVDTQYF.

The chain employs TRBV7-9 and TRBJ2-2; 8 positions match TRBD1. Looked up from germline, CDR1 is SEHNR and CDR2 is FQNEAQ (reference sequence). The CDR3 extends over 14 amino acids. V trimming: 10 bases; J trimming: 5 bases; junction bases outside the gene matches: 9. The CDR3 nucleotides are TGTGCCATAGCACCGGGACAGGCAACCGGGGAGCTGTTTTTT. Its protein is CAIAPGQATGELFF.

CDR3 nucleotide sequence: TGCGCCAGCAAGGCCGCGTCCGGGCGGGGGATGAACACTGAAGCTTTCTTT. Protein product: CASKAASGRGMNTEAFF. This chain joins TRBV5-1 and TRBJ1-1, with TRBD1 as a possible D gene (5 bases). This CDR3 has 17 residues. V was clipped by 6 bases and J by 0 bases, with 21 bases between them. Germline CDR1 reads SGHRS; CDR2 reads YFSETQ. Full variable domain (rest looked up from reference TRBV5-1 and TRBJ1-1): KAGVTQTPRYLIKTRGQQVTLSCSPISGHRSVSWYQQTPGQGLQFLFEYFSETQRNKGNFPGRFSGRQFSNSRSEMNVSTLELGDSALYLCASKAASGRGMNTEAFFGQGTRLTVV.

This clone was detected only a few times. The chain carries TRBV6-6 and TRBJ2-2; the D is unclear. The ends were cut back, 6 bases at V and 3 bases at J, with 8 bases in the middle. The CDR3 length is 13 residues. Germline V gives CDR1 MNHNY, CDR2 SVGAGI (reference sequence). CDR3 DNA: TGTGCCAGCAGAGAACGGGACACCGGGGAGCTGTTTTTT. Translation gives CASRERDTGELFF.

The genes are TRBV4-2 and TRBJ2-3; no clear D gene. The CDR3 contains 16 residues. The V and J ends lost 0 bases and 0 bases respectively, with 10 bases between them. CDR1 and CDR2 (germline): LGHNA, YNFKEQ. The CDR3 spells CASSQDPARSTDTQYF. In nucleotides, the CDR3 is TGTGCCAGCAGCCAAGATCCGGCTAGAAGCACAGATACGCAGTATTTT.